This entry lists 3 T cell receptor beta chains sequenced from one sample in a study of blood T cell repertoires in COVID-19. TCRdb's copy holds only in-frame clones and misses some; the assay was immunoSEQ multiplex PCR. The table lists almost 250,000 clones, more than 75% of them singletons. Source material: peripheral blood. The receptor set was obtained from a woman aged 60-75 years who had recovered from COVID-19.

This clone was seen more than once but under ten times. The chain links TRBV5-8 to TRBJ2-1; D perhaps matches TRBD1 (5 bases). Germline V gene data show CDR1 as SGHTS and CDR2 as YDEGEE. The CDR3 is made up of 12 amino acids. Trimming removed 4 bases at V and 6 bases at J, with 8 bases between. The DNA for the CDR3 is TGTGCCAGCAGCCGCGACAGCAATGAGCAGTTCTTC. Translating gives CASSRDSNEQFF.

The gene calls are TRBV4-3 and TRBJ2-1; D is unclear. The V end lost 1 base, the J end lost 5 bases, and 12 bases lay between the germline ends. This CDR3 region has 15 residues. Per the germline V gene, CDR1 is LGHNA and CDR2 is YSLEER. CDR3: CASSQVWQQDNEQFF. CDR3 DNA sequence: TGCGCCAGCAGCCAAGTTTGGCAGCAGGACAATGAGCAGTTCTTC.

The gene calls are TRBV2 and TRBJ1-1; 8 nucleotides match TRBD1. The CDR3 loop spans 14 amino acids. Per germline, CDR1 SNHLY and CDR2 FYNNEI. Trimming took 2 bases from V and 1 from J; bases not matched to a gene: 0. The CDR3 coding sequence is TGTGCCAGCAGTGAACAGGGGGCGAACACTGAAGCTTTCTTT. This encodes CASSEQGANTEAFF. Full variable domain (remainder filled in from reference TRBV2 and TRBJ1-1): EPEVTQTPSHQVTQMGQEVILRCVPISNHLYFYWYRQILGQKVEFLVSFYNNEISEKSEIFDDQFSVERPDGSNFTLKIRSTKLEDSAMYFCASSEQGANTEAFFGQGTRLTVV.